The present T cell receptor (beta chain) was sequenced within a study of tumor and adjacent non-tumor tissue in lung cancer. A modified ARM-PCR protocol with three rounds of nested PCR amplified TCRbeta. TCRdb redid the calling of the multiplex PCR reads with MiXCR, one entry per CDR3 protein. The profile shows 98,000 or so distinct CDR3 sequences, 80% of them singletons. V dropped 3 bases and J dropped 8; count of bases not matched to a gene: 6. CDR3 length: 16 residues. CDR1 SGHTA and CDR2 FQGTGA come from the germline V gene. No cell sorting was done before RNA was extracted from the tissue. The normal lung tissue was taken more than 3 cm from the tumor edge. This clonotype is a singleton in its sample.

Sequences were obtained from distant non-tumor lung tissue. The chain employs TRBV7-3 and TRBJ2-1; TRBD2 agrees at 14 bases. This receptor was identified in a man aged 55 to 70 with small cell lung cancer. The CDR3 DNA reads as TGTGCCAGCAGCTTCCTGGGACTAGCGGGAGAGGATGAGCAGTTCTTC. Protein sequence: CASSFLGLAGEDEQFF. Looking up the rest from reference TRBV7-3 and TRBJ2-1 gives the full variable domain: GAGVSQTPSNKVTEKGKYVELRCDPISGHTALYWYRQSLGQGPEFLIYFQGTGAADDSGLPNDRFFAVRPEGSVSTLKIQRTERGDSAVYLCASSFLGLAGEDEQFFGPGTRLTVL.